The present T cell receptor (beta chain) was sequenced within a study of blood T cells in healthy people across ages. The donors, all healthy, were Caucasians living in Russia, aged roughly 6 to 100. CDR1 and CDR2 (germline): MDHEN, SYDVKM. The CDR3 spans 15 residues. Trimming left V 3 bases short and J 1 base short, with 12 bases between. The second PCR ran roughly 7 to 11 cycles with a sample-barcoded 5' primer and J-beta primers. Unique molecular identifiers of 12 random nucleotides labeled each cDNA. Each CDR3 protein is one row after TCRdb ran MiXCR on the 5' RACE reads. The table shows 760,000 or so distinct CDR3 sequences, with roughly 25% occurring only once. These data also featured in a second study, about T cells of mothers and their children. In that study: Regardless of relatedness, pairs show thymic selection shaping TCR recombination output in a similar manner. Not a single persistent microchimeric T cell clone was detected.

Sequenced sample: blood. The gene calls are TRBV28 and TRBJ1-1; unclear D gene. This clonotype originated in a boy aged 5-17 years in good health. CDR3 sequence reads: CASSLFKGSNTEAFF. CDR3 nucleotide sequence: TGTGCCAGCAGTTTGTTCAAGGGTTCGAACACTGAAGCTTTCTTT.